This T cell receptor beta chain appears in the sequencing data of a study of blood T cells in healthy people across ages (dated by TCRdb to the mid-2010s). Background for the entire study: In model experiments, template switching captured about one uniquely barcoded TCR beta cDNA molecule for every two T cells. Age-related changes in TCR beta repertoire diversity were measured in the study by deep sequencing normalized with unique cDNA molecular identifiers. The donors were divided into four age groups: young (average about 15 years), middle-aged (around 37), aged (62) and long-lived (around 87). To avoid experimental bias, donors of different ages were spread randomly across the sequencing lanes. The study analyzed two additional independent replicas of 1 million unique cDNA reads from the same blood draw for two donors, one aged 18 to 30 and one aged 80 or older. The study at large found these results: The percentage of naive T cells measured by flow cytometry correlated strongly with observed TCR beta diversity. Observed TCR beta diversity per million T cells fell roughly linearly with age, and a significant reduction was already apparent by age around 40. Because the CMV infection status of the donors was unknown, age-related changes in expanded clonotypes may potentially have been confounded. Compared with the aged group, the long-lived group had more naive CD4+ T cells, fewer expanded clones and increased TCR diversity, suggesting age selection. Estimates of total diversity based on one million sequenced T cells were considered lower bounds and underestimates. Conclusive comparison of naive and antigen-experienced compartments was prevented by the profiling of bulk unsorted PBMCs.

The donors were some 39 Caucasian individuals from Russia, aged about 6 to 95 years, who were systemically healthy. Approximately 9 milliliters of peripheral blood were collected from each donor into EDTA-treated Vacutainer tubes. Ficoll-Paque density-gradient centrifugation was used to isolate PBMCs, with at least 6 million obtained per sample. Trizol reagent was used to extract total RNA from the PBMCs, yielding at least 5.5 micrograms per sample. Naive CD45RAhigh/CD27high T cell percentages were measured by flow cytometry on a PBMC aliquot from every donor. Based on the germline V gene, the CDR1 and CDR2 sequences are SGHTA and FQGNSA. The CDR3 sequence holds 18 residues, the cysteine and phenylalanine included. The sequence is cut down to CDR3 DNA, 54 bases in frame from base 1. The junction carries 25 bases between V and J, which are trimmed by 4 bases and 6 bases respectively. Preparation of the library involved 5' RACE. The sequencing machine was an Illumina HiSeq 2500. A second PCR of about 7 to 12 cycles was run with a J-beta primer mix and a sample-barcoded 5' primer. A template-switch 5' adaptor carrying 12 random nucleotides introduced a unique molecular identifier onto each TCR beta cDNA molecule. At least 3 million CDR3-containing paired-end reads were obtained from each sample. First-strand cDNA was synthesized from all RNA with the Mint cDNA synthesis kit, primed by a TRBC-specific oligonucleotide. All cDNA was treated with uracil-DNA glycosylase and then went through a first 18-cycle PCR with the universal primers M1SS and BC2_uni_R. As for the original processing: Each sample was normalized by randomly selecting 1 million high-quality reads, each carrying a distinct molecular identifier. Instead of being binned into consensus sequences, reads that shared molecular identifiers were thrown out. MiTCR, with a Q25 quality threshold and the strictest error-elimination algorithm, was used for CDR3 identification, clonotype clustering and error correction. Lower-bound total TCR beta diversity was estimated with a nonparametric unseen species model using Euler transformation. TCRdb cleaned the public reads at Q25 with fastp, built clones with MiXCR and kept in-frame beta chains. Records with the same CDR3 protein are collapsed into one entry carrying the most frequent genes and DNA. The V and J calls shown here were made by TCRdb, not taken from the authors' results. The sample data list approximately 1.5 million distinct CDR3 sequences, and around 36% of these were observed just once. Of the sample, 11% is held by the ten largest clones.

Worth noting for this clonotype: This clone's antigen is unknown. Qualities for individual bases were not recorded, and no much larger clone is one base off.

This sequence originates from a woman aged 25 to 39 in good health. Sequencing used blood. The chain employs TRBV7-2 and TRBJ2-1; perhaps TRBD2 is the D gene, with 5 bases matching. The base sequence is TGTGCCAGCAGCTCCCCCCCGGGCGGGCGCAGTCTCTCCAATGAGCAGTTCTTC. This encodes CASSSPPGGRSLSNEQFF.